The T cell receptor beta chain described here comes from a study of blood T cell repertoires in COVID-19 (dated by TCRdb to 2020 to 2021). Turning to the overall study: Collaborator samples came from the United States, Italy and Spain and covered acute and convalescent phases of COVID-19. The samples were drawn from the first 160 participants of the ongoing ImmuneRACE study and from some 1,300 subjects provided by 6 global collaborators. The repertoires were released in a freely available public database meant as a resource for research on the immune response to SARS-CoV-2. The material from the prospective study consisted of cDNA or gDNA derived from T cells, B-cell-depleted T cells, or PBMCs. Where HLA class I and class II types were available, the types were taken from metadata supplied by the sample provider, not from assay-based typing. The dataset comprised deeply sampled blood TCRbeta repertoires from subjects exposed to, actively infected with, or recovered from COVID-19. The sample metadata nearly always contained a de-identified subject ID, COVID-19 status, age in years and sex.

TCRbeta CDR3 regions were amplified from genomic DNA using the immunoSEQ Assay, a bias-controlled multiplex PCR. Per the original workflow: The number of nucleated cells in each sample was estimated from the amplification of reference gene primers within the assay. To quantify the absolute abundance of each unique TCRbeta CDR3 rearrangement, sequence reads were collapsed and filtered. For each sample, productive Simpson clonality was calculated by taking the square root of Simpson's diversity index across productive rearrangements. TCRdb took this table from immuneACCESS and kept in-frame rearrangements with V and J called. Such tables lack part of the clones; where checked against another copy, unresolved V genes explain under half of the gap, and the rest is unexplained. The V and J calls and the clone size are those of that table, but D and trimming were determined from the DNA. This sample holds under 350,000 clones; around 86% were observed only once. Together, the top ten hold 1.7% of the sample.

Participants in the prospective study were enrolled through a virtual design, were aged roughly 18 to 100 years, and lived in roughly 25 United States geographic areas. To assign participants to cohorts, the prospective study relied on clinical history that participants themselves reported in a screening survey and a study questionnaire. For ImmuneRACE Cohort 3, a participant was defined as recovered based on two consecutive negative NP/OP PCR tests, clearance by a healthcare professional, or resolution of symptoms. Mobile phlebotomists in the prospective study collected whole blood, serum and a nasopharyngeal or oropharyngeal swab from every participant. Participants in the prospective study had the option to provide additional blood draws and questionnaires over a 2-month period. Before DNA extraction, blood samples from the prospective study were shipped at room temperature or frozen. Results the study describes overall, beyond this receptor: The amount of clinical and demographic metadata varied by source and participant and was provided uncurated.

The junction shows trimming of 5 bases on V and 0 bases on J, and the gene matches do not reach 4 bases of it. Including the terminal cysteine and phenylalanine, the CDR3 comprises 15 residues. The sequence is cut down to CDR3 DNA, 45 bases in frame from base 1. The germline V gene sets CDR1 to SGHTA and CDR2 to FQGNSA. In the case of this clone: Its cognate antigen has yet to be identified. No clone much larger than this one lies a single base away; base qualities are absent.

The sequence is built from TRBV7-2 and TRBJ2-7, and 10 bases in between align with TRBD2. The clonotype comes from a woman aged 40-49 years who had recovered from COVID-19. Sequencing was performed on PBMCs or T cells enriched from blood (not recorded which). The base sequence is TGTGCCAGCAGCGTGGCTAGCGGGAGCTCCTACGAGCAGTACTTC. It is translated as CASSVASGSSYEQYF.